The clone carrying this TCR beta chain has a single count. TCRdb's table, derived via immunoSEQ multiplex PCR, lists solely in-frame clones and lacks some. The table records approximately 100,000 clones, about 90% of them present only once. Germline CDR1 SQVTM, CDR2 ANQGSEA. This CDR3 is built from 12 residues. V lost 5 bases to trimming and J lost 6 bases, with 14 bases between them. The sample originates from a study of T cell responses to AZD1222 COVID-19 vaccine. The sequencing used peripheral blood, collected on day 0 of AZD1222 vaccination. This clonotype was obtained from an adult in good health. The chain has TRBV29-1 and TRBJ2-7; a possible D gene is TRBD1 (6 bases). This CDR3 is CSVTGTLSEQYF. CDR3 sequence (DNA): TGCAGCGTTACCGGGACATTAAGCGAGCAGTACTTC.